The clone carrying this T cell receptor (beta chain) is a singleton in its sample. Some clones are missing from TCRdb's copy, which holds only in-frame ones; the method was immunoSEQ multiplex PCR. The table records about 260,000 clones, more than 75% of them present only once. Per the germline V gene, CDR1 is SQVTM and CDR2 is ANQGSEA. V shed 4 bases and J shed 1 base, with 10 bases lying between them. The CDR3 covers 13 residues. The sample is drawn from a study of blood T cell repertoires in COVID-19. Sequencing was done on a sample of peripheral blood. The sequence came from a man aged 35 to 55 who had recovered from COVID-19. The V gene is TRBV29-1, the J gene TRBJ1-2, with no clear D. The CDR3 protein is CSVAEGFNYGYTF. CDR3 DNA: TGCAGCGTTGCTGAGGGTTTTAACTATGGCTACACCTTC.